The 27 T cell receptor beta chains presented below share a single source sample, sequenced in a study of cytomegalovirus exposure and HLA in healthy donors. The PCR had 60 Vbeta and 13 Jbeta primers. Clones were read by immunoSEQ multiplex PCR, and TCRdb kept only the in-frame ones, dropping some. Altogether 150,000 to 200,000 clones are present, 84% being singletons, with the ten largest covering nearly 6.5%. Sequencing was done on a sample of PBMCs. The receptors stem from a man between 45 and 60 years old in good health and CMV-seropositive.

The chain combines TRBV27 with TRBJ2-1, with 10 bases aligning to TRBD2. The CDR3 is made up of 15 amino acids. Trimming cost V 5 bases and J 9 bases; bases outside gene matches: 10. Germline V gene sequence: CDR1 MNHEY, CDR2 SMNVEV (reference sequence). In DNA form, the CDR3 reads TGTGCCAGCAGTCCCAGGGCTAGCGGGAGCGGTGAGCAGTTCTTC. Translated: CASSPRASGSGEQFF.

The chain recombines TRBV30 with TRBJ1-1, with D uncertain. CDR1 is GTSNPN and CDR2 is SVGIG in the germline V gene (reference sequence). Trimming removed 7 bases from V and 0 bases from J, with 18 bases in between. This CDR3 spans 15 amino acids. CDR3 amino acids: CASKTPGVMNTEAFF. The CDR3 bases are TGTGCCTCGAAAACTCCCGGGGTAATGAACACTGAAGCTTTCTTT.

The chain combines TRBV29-1 with TRBJ2-5; 7 bases map to TRBD2. J gave up 5 bases and V 3 bases, and 9 bases lay outside the gene matches. In germline, CDR1 is SQVTM, CDR2 ANQGSEA. The CDR3 covers 14 residues. The CDR3 DNA is TGCAGCGTTGATATTCTGGGGGAGGGGGAGACCCAGTACTTC. Translated, it gives CSVDILGEGETQYF.

This clone was seen only a few times. The chain combines TRBV27 with TRBJ2-1; 9 bases are a match to TRBD2. Germline lookup yields CDR1 MNHEY and CDR2 SMNVEV (reference sequence). This CDR3 contains 14 residues. The V gene end was trimmed by 6 bases and the J gene end by 7 bases; junction bases not matched to a gene: 7. CDR3 nucleotide sequence: TGTGCCAGCAGCTCGGGCGGGAGGGTAAATGAGCAGTTCTTC. Encoded protein: CASSSGGRVNEQFF.

The chain employs TRBV12-2 and TRBJ2-7; the table's D call, TRBD1, has no DNA check behind it. TRBV12-2 is a recognized pseudogene. There are 11 residues in the CDR3. CDR3 DNA: TGTGCAAGTACGAACAGGGGAGAGCAGTACGTC. The encoded protein is CASTNRGEQYV.

This clone has just a few counts. The chain employs TRBV5-1 and TRBJ2-1, with 11 bases lining up with TRBD2. Trimming cost V 2 bases and J 7 bases; bases outside gene matches: 8. CDR1 is SGHRS and CDR2 is YFSETQ in the germline V gene. The length of the CDR3 is 16 residues. The CDR3 DNA reads as TGCGCCAGCAGCTTTAGCGGGGGGGCCACGGTGAATGAGCAGTTCTTC. This translates into CASSFSGGATVNEQFF.

This chain links TRBV25-1 with TRBJ2-3, with TRBD1 matching over 7 bases. Looked up from germline, CDR1 is MGHDK and CDR2 is SYGVNS. The CDR3 consists of 15 residues. After removal of 1 base from V and 4 bases from J, the junction contained 5 bases not matched to a gene. The CDR3 region is CASSESTGAADTQYF. The CDR3 nucleotides read TGTGCCAGCAGTGAATCCACAGGGGCCGCAGATACGCAGTATTTT.

The chain links TRBV9 to TRBJ2-3, with D tentatively TRBD2 (6 bases). Trimming removed 0 bases at V and 5 bases at J, with 10 bases between. CDR3 size: 14 residues. Per germline, CDR1 SGDLS and CDR2 YYNGEE. The CDR3 sequence is CASSVGLDVDTQYF. CDR3 bases: TGTGCCAGCAGCGTAGGACTAGATGTAGATACGCAGTATTTT.

The CDR3 loop reads CASSFGQGDYEQYF. The CDR3 nucleotides read TGTGCCAGCAGCTTCGGACAGGGGGACTACGAGCAGTACTTC. This chain uses TRBV7-6 with TRBJ2-7; 10 bases agree with TRBD1. Trimming at V came to 3 bases and at J to 3 bases, leaving 2 bases not matched to a gene. The length of the CDR3 is 14 residues. CDR1 is SGHVS and CDR2 is FNYEAQ in the germline V gene. Variable domain in full (rest from reference TRBV7-6 and TRBJ2-7): GAGVSQSPRYKVTKRGQDVALRCDPISGHVSLYWYRQALGQGPEFLTYFNYEAQQDKSGLPNDRFSAERPEGSISTLTIQRTEQRDSAMYRCASSFGQGDYEQYFGPGTRLTVT.

The chain couples TRBV19 to TRBJ2-5; 10 bases agree with TRBD1. After removal of 6 bases from V and 4 bases from J, the junction contained 5 bases not matched to a gene. Germline CDR1 and CDR2: LNHDA and SQIVND (reference sequence). The CDR3 totals 14 residues. CDR3 amino acids: CASSLTGGAETQYF. CDR3 sequence (DNA): TGTGCCAGTAGCCTGACAGGGGGCGCAGAGACCCAGTACTTC. Variable domain in full (rest from reference TRBV19 and TRBJ2-5): DGGITQSPKYLFRKEGQNVTLSCEQNLNHDAMYWYRQDPGQGLRLIYYSQIVNDFQKGDIAEGYSVSREKKESFPLTVTSAQKNPTAFYLCASSLTGGAETQYFGPGTRLLVL.

The chain carries TRBV9 and TRBJ2-1, with D perhaps matching TRBD2 (7 bases). This CDR3 has 16 residues. Trimming took 0 bases from V and 9 from J, leaving 19 bases between them. CDR1 is SGDLS and CDR2 is YYNGEE in the germline V gene. The CDR3 spells CASSVGVGGPVGEQFF. CDR3 bases: TGTGCCAGCAGCGTAGGGGTGGGGGGGCCGGTAGGTGAGCAGTTCTTC.

The chain employs TRBV27 and TRBJ2-3; D call uncertain. Trimming took off 6 bases at V and 1 base at J, with 8 bases between the two ends. The CDR3 consists of 13 residues. CDR1 is MNHEY and CDR2 is SMNVEV in the germline V gene (reference sequence). The CDR3 here is CASRLQGTDTQYF. The CDR3 coding sequence is TGTGCCAGCAGACTTCAGGGCACAGATACGCAGTATTTT.

The rearrangement links TRBV5-1 to TRBJ2-6; D possibly corresponds to TRBD1 (6 bases). The CDR3 covers 19 residues. CDR1 and CDR2 from the germline V gene are SGHRS and YFSETQ. The V end lost 0 bases, the J end lost 0 bases, and 16 bases lay between the germline ends. The CDR3 spells CASSLEGVDSSSGANVLTF. CDR3 in DNA: TGCGCCAGCAGCTTGGAGGGGGTTGATTCCAGCTCTGGGGCCAACGTCCTGACTTTC. Looking up the rest from reference TRBV5-1 and TRBJ2-6 gives the full variable domain: KAGVTQTPRYLIKTRGQQVTLSCSPISGHRSVSWYQQTPGQGLQFLFEYFSETQRNKGNFPGRFSGRQFSNSRSEMNVSTLELGDSALYLCASSLEGVDSSSGANVLTFGAGSRLTVL.

This clone has just a few counts. V gene TRBV6-1 combines with J gene TRBJ2-1; TRBD1 aligns across 9 bases. This CDR3 is 15 amino acids long. Germline V gene lookup returns CDR1 MNHNS and CDR2 SASEGT. Unmatched junction bases numbered 2, after V lost 4 bases and J lost 1 base. The CDR3 coding sequence is TGTGCCAGCAGTGTGACAGGGGGGTCCTACAATGAGCAGTTCTTC. The encoded protein is CASSVTGGSYNEQFF.

The chain joins TRBV29-1 to TRBJ2-5, with no clear D. The germline gives CDR1 SQVTM, CDR2 ANQGSEA. Trimming took 5 bases from V and 1 from J, leaving 11 bases between them. CDR3 size: 13 residues. CDR3 protein: CSVTLQIQETQYF. CDR3 coding DNA: TGCAGCGTTACCCTACAGATCCAAGAGACCCAGTACTTC.

The gene calls are TRBV21-1 and TRBJ1-2; TRBD1 is the table's D call and was not checked against the DNA. TRBV21-1 is a documented pseudogene. This CDR3 comprises 14 residues. In DNA, the CDR3 is TGTGCCAGCAGCTCCCGGACATTGGCATATGGCTACACCTTC. It yields the protein CASSSRTLAYGYTF.

The CDR3 DNA reads as TGCGCCAGCAGTGCCCCCCCACTAGGGGGTGGTGAGCAGTTCTTC. Amino acid sequence: CASSAPPLGGGEQFF. The chain combines TRBV10-1 with TRBJ2-1, with D perhaps matching TRBD1 (6 bases). CDR1 and CDR2 from the germline V gene are WNHNN and SYGVQD (reference sequence). Trimming removed 4 bases at V and 9 bases at J, with 19 bases between. The CDR3 is 15 residues long.

This clone appeared a few times. The rearrangement links TRBV19 to TRBJ1-2; 8 bases map to TRBD1. The CDR3 totals 15 residues. Germline V gene data show CDR1 as LNHDA and CDR2 as SQIVND (reference sequence). The V gene end was trimmed by 1 base and the J gene end by 6 bases; junction bases not matched to a gene: 7. The CDR3 region has the DNA TGTGCCAGTAGTATAGCGGCCAGGGGGCAGAATGGCTACACCTTC. Encoded protein: CASSIAARGQNGYTF.

The sample holds a few counts of this clone. This chain connects TRBV5-1 to TRBJ1-2; D not certain. Per the germline V gene, CDR1 is SGHRS and CDR2 is YFSETQ. The length of the CDR3 is 14 residues. V was cut by 0 bases and J by 6 bases, with 12 bases left in between. CDR3 sequence (DNA): TGCGCCAGCAGCTTGGGACACCCAAGTCATGGCTACACCTTC. Amino acid sequence: CASSLGHPSHGYTF.

Regarding this clone: A read error may account for a junction end that differs from germline. J is TRBJ2-6 and V is TRBV11-3, with 9 bases matching TRBD1. Germline lookup yields CDR1 SGHNT and CDR2 YENEEA. The CDR3 is 18 residues long. The CDR3 bases are TGTGCCAGCAGCGATGACGGGACAGGGTTCTCTCGGGCCAACGTCCTGACTTTC. Its protein is CASSDDGTGFSRANVLTF.

As concerns this clone: Compared with germline, one end of the junction differs, possibly owing to a read error. J is TRBJ1-2 and V is TRBV29-1; TRBD1 agrees at 7 bases. The CDR3 extends over 13 amino acids. Germline V gene sequence: CDR1 SQVTM, CDR2 ANQGSEA. The CDR3 sequence: CSAGLGQSYVYTF. CDR3 sequence (DNA): TGCAGCGCCGGTCTGGGACAGAGCTATGTCTACACCTTC.

The rearrangement joins TRBV7-9 to TRBJ1-6; 12 nucleotides align to TRBD1. Germline CDR1 SEHNR, CDR2 FQNEAQ (reference sequence). CDR3 length: 15 amino acids. V lost 4 bases, J lost 8 bases, and 3 bases stayed unmatched. CDR3 DNA sequence: TGTGCCAGCAGCTCCGGGACAGGGGGCTATTCACCCCTCCACTTT. Its translation: CASSSGTGGYSPLHF.

This clone appeared a few times. The CDR3 DNA is TGTGCCAGCAGCTTAAGTTTGGCAGGCACTGAAGCTTTCTTT. Translation: CASSLSLAGTEAFF. The chain couples TRBV2 to TRBJ1-1; D is unclear. Trimming stripped 6 bases from V and 4 bases from J, with 15 bases between. The CDR3 is 14 residues long. Germline V gives CDR1 SNHLY, CDR2 FYNNEI. Supplemented by reference TRBV2 and TRBJ1-1, the full variable domain reads EPEVTQTPSHQVTQMGQEVILRCVPISNHLYFYWYRQILGQKVEFLVSFYNNEISEKSEIFDDQFSVERPDGSNFTLKIRSTKLEDSAMYFCASSLSLAGTEAFFGQGTRLTVV.

The chain has TRBV5-1 and TRBJ2-2, with 7 bases that match TRBD1. Trimming removed 4 bases from V and 3 bases from J; junction bases left unmatched: 12. Germline V gene lookup returns CDR1 SGHRS and CDR2 YFSETQ. The CDR3 loop spans 17 amino acids. The CDR3 DNA sequence: TGCGCCAGCAGCGGAATGATCCGGGACAGAGACACCGGGGAGCTGTTTTTT. It specifies CASSGMIRDRDTGELFF.

The chain employs TRBV4-1 and TRBJ1-1; 9 positions agree with TRBD1. V lost 0 bases to trimming and J lost 3 bases; unmatched junction nucleotides: 14. This CDR3 has 19 residues. Germline V CDR1 and CDR2: MGHRA, YSYEKL. The CDR3, as DNA: TGCGCCAGCAGCCAAGATTCGCCCGTTTGGACAGGGGTTGACACTGAAGCTTTCTTT. Translation gives CASSQDSPVWTGVDTEAFF.

The chain has TRBV6-1 and TRBJ2-7; TRBD1 matches at 7 bases. V dropped 6 bases and J dropped 2; count of bases not matched to a gene: 7. The CDR3 has 14 amino acids. Per the germline V gene, CDR1 is MNHNS and CDR2 is SASEGT. DNA of the CDR3: TGTGCCAGCAGAGTCCGGACAGGCCCCTACGAGCAGTACTTC. This encodes CASRVRTGPYEQYF.

This chain joins TRBV11-3 and TRBJ2-2; 11 nucleotides align to TRBD2. The germline V gene encodes CDR1 SGHNT and CDR2 YENEEA. Trimming at V came to 0 bases and at J to 7 bases, leaving 7 bases not matched to a gene. The CDR3 totals 17 residues. CDR3 protein: CASSLDPRTSGHGELFF. Written as DNA, the CDR3 is TGTGCCAGCAGCTTAGATCCCCGGACTAGCGGGCACGGGGAGCTGTTTTTT.